This TCR beta chain is from a study of response to subunit inactivated influenza vaccine. Whole-study results and caveats: Each seasonal influenza vaccination recruits few new T cells, the authors suggested.

Using its own MiXCR run on the RT-PCR reads, TCRdb lists one record per CDR3 protein. The repertoire has hundreds of thousands of distinct CDR3 sequences, roughly 8.2% of them found once; the top ten carry over 10%. Many counts were recorded for this clonotype. Its antigen is as yet unknown. This CDR3 has 11 residues. Germline V gives CDR1 SGDLS, CDR2 YYNGEE. V was pared by 2 bases and J by 6 bases, with 6 bases between. The clonotype comes from a man in his fifties or sixties who received an inactivated influenza vaccine. The chain carries TRBV9 and TRBJ2-7; the D is unclear. The specimen comprised PBMCs from blood, sampled less than 30 months after vaccination. The CDR3 here is CASSVRREQYF. In DNA form, the CDR3 reads TGTGCCAGCAGCGTTCGTCGCGAGCAGTACTTC.